This T cell receptor beta chain comes out of a study of blood T cell repertoires in COVID-19. At the level of the study: PBMCs, B-cell-depleted T cells, or T cells provided the cDNA or gDNA that made up the material.

This table comes from immunoSEQ multiplex PCR, and its TCRdb copy is limited to in-frame clones, with some not included. The table has just over 350,000 clones, about 86% seen once. Seattle's enrolled individuals joined amid active infection and were then monitored longitudinally. The germline V gene encodes CDR1 LGHNA and CDR2 YSLEER. The CDR3 contains 15 residues. V was cut by 4 bases and J by 5 bases, with 18 bases left in between. The receptor was derived from a woman aged 60-70 years with COVID-19, enrolled during active disease. The rearrangement joins TRBV4-3 to TRBJ2-7; D is possibly TRBD1 (6 bases). Sample: peripheral blood. The CDR3 DNA follows: TGCGCCAGCAGCCGAGAGGGCAGGGGAAGGGACGAGCAGTACTTC. Its protein is CASSREGRGRDEQYF.